A single T cell receptor beta chain is shown here with its context. Here immunoSEQ multiplex PCR was the method, and the copy in TCRdb shows in-frame clones only, minus some. The sample includes around 230,000 clones, 70% to 85% of them seen just once. This record comes from a study of blood T cell repertoires in COVID-19. Study context: The origin of the acute and convalescent COVID-19 samples was the United States, Italy and Spain. Sources were T cells, B-cell-depleted T cells, or PBMCs; the material itself was cDNA or gDNA.

CDR3 length: 16 amino acids. V lost 6 bases to trimming and J lost 5 bases, with 23 bases between them. From germline, CDR1 is SGHRS and CDR2 YFSETQ. The sequence was collected from a woman aged 80 or over with acute or convalescent COVID-19. V is TRBV5-1 and J is TRBJ1-2; a possible D gene is TRBD1 (6 bases). The material sequenced was peripheral blood. The CDR3 sequence: CASTEGGAGFHYGYTF. The CDR3 DNA reads TGCGCCAGCACCGAGGGGGGGGCCGGGTTCCATTATGGCTACACCTTC.